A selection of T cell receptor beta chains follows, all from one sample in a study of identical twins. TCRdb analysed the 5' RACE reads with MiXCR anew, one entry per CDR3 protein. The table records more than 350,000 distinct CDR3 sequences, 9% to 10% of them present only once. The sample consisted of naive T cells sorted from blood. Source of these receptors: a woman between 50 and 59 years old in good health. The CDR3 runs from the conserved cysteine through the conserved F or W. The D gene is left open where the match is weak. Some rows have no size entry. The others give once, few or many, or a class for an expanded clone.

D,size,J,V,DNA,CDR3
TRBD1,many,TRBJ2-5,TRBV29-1,TGCAGCGGGAGACAGGGCCAAGAGACCCAGTACTTC,CSGRQGQETQYF
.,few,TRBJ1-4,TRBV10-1,TGCGCCAGCTCGGGGTCAACTAATGAAAAACTGTTTTTT,CASSGSTNEKLFF
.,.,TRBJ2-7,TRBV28,TGTGCCACCCAACTCGGACAAATCTACGAGCAGTACTTC,CATQLGQIYEQYF
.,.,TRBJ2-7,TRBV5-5,TGTGCCAGCAGTCGGGACCCAGGCGACGAGCAGTACTTC,CASSRDPGDEQYF
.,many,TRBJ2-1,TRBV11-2,TGTGCCAGCAGCTTAGGACAGACCCGCTCCTACAATGAGCAGTTCTTC,CASSLGQTRSYNEQFF
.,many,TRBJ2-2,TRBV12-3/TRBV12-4,TGTGCCAGCAGTTTGTCCAGGGCTACCGGGGAGCTGTTTTTT,CASSLSRATGELFF
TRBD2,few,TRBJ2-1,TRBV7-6,TGTGCCAGCAGCTTAGAACTAGCGCTTTACAATGAGCAGTTCTTC,CASSLELALYNEQFF
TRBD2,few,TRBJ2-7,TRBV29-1,TGCAGCGGTGCCCGGGGGGGCGCCTACGAGCAGTACTTC,CSGARGGAYEQYF
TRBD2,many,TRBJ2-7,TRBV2,TGTGCCAGCTCCTTCGCGGGGGTGAGCTCCTACGAGCAGTACTTC,CASSFAGVSSYEQYF
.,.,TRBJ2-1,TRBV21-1,TGTGCCAGCAGCAAAATTAGGAGACGACCTGAGCAGTTCTTC,CASSKIRRRPEQFF
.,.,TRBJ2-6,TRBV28,TGTGCCAGCCACCCAGGGGCTGCTGGGGCCAACGTCCTGACTTTC,CASHPGAAGANVLTF
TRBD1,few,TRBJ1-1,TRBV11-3,TGTGCCAGCAGCCGCAGGGACAGCTTTACTGAAGCTTTCTTT,CASSRRDSFTEAFF
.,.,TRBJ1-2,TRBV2,TGTGCCAGCAGTGAAAACCGATTCGGGTATGGCTACACCTTC,CASSENRFGYGYTF
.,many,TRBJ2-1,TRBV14,TGTGCCAGCAGCCAAGTAGTCTGGGTAGGGGAGCAGTTCTTC,CASSQVVWVGEQFF
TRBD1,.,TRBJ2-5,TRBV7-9,TGTGCCAGCAGCTTTCGACAGGGGTACCAAGAGACCCAGTACTTC,CASSFRQGYQETQYF
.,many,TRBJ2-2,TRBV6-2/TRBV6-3,TGTGCCAGCAGCGGACCCAGCGGAAACACCGGGGAGCTGTTTTTT,CASSGPSGNTGELFF
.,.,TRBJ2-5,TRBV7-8,TGTGCCAGCAGCTCGTTATTGGAGACCCAGTACTTC,CASSSLLETQYF
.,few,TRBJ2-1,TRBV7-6,TGTGCCAGCAGCCCCGACAGCACCTCCTACAATGAGCAGTTCTTC,CASSPDSTSYNEQFF
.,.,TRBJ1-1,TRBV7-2,TGTGCCAGCAGCTTAACCGGGACGAAAGGAGCTTTCTTT,CASSLTGTKGAFF
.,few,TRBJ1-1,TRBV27,TGTGCCAGCAGTATGTCGAACACTGAAGCTTTCTTT,CASSMSNTEAFF
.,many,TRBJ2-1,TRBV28,TGTGCCAGCAGCCCGATGGGCTCCTACAATGAGCAGTTCTTC,CASSPMGSYNEQFF
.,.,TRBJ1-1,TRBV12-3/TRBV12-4,TGTGCCAGCAGTTTCAAGGTGAACACTGAAGCTTTCTTT,CASSFKVNTEAFF
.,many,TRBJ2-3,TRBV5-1,TGTGCCAGCAGTTACAGGGATGGGTGGACAGATACGCAGTATTTT,CASSYRDGWTDTQYF
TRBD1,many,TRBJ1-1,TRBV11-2,TGTGCCAGCAGCTCCCGGGACAGGGCGAACACTGAAGCTTTCTTT,CASSSRDRANTEAFF
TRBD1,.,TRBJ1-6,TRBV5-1,TGCGCCAGCAGGGACACCGTGGGAACAGGGGCCCTCCACTTT,CASRDTVGTGALHF
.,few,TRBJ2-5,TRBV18,TGTGCCAGCTCACCGGGAGTAGAGACCCAGTACTTC,CASSPGVETQYF
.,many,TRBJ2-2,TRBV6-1,TGTGCCAGCAGTGGGACCTCGAACACCGGGGAGCTGTTTTTT,CASSGTSNTGELFF
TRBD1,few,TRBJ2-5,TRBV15,TGTGCCACCAGCAGATCCAGGCAGGGGGCGGTGATAGGGACCCAGTACTTC,CATSRSRQGAVIGTQYF
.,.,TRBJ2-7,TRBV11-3,TGTGCCAGCAGCTTCCCAGTGGGGGCGGACTACGAGCAGTACTTC,CASSFPVGADYEQYF
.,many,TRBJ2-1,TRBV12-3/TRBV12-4,TGTGCCAGCAGTCCAGGACTATTCGGGGTACCAAGCAATGAGCAGTTCTTC,CASSPGLFGVPSNEQFF
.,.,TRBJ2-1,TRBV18,TGTGCCAGCTCGGCGACTGGCTACAATGAGCAGTTCTTC,CASSATGYNEQFF
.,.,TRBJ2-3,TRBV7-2,TGTGCCAGCAGCTTACGGAGGGGAGGCGGCACAGATACGCAGTATTTT,CASSLRRGGGTDTQYF
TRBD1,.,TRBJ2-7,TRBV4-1,TGCGCCAGCAGCCAAGATCGGAGACAGGGAATCTACGAGCAGTACTTC,CASSQDRRQGIYEQYF
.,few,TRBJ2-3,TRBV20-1,TGCAGTGCTAGAGTTGGGGTAGGCGGGATCACAGATACGCAGTATTTT,CSARVGVGGITDTQYF
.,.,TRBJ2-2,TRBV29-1,TGCAGCGTTGAAGCTAGAGGGGGGGGCACCGGGGAGCTGTTTTTT,CSVEARGGGTGELFF
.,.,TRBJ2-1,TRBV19,TGTGCCAGTAGTATAGCATTAGCCTACAATGAGCAGTTCTTC,CASSIALAYNEQFF
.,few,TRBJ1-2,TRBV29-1,TGCAGCGTTGAAGGGACCATCGACACCTTC,CSVEGTIDTF
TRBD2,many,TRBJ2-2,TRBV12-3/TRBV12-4,TGTGCCAGCAGTTTATCCGGGACTAGCTGGGCCGGGGAGCTGTTTTTT,CASSLSGTSWAGELFF
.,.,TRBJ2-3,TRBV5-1,TGCGCCAGCAGCCCGCGGCTAGGGGTAGATACGCAGTATTTT,CASSPRLGVDTQYF
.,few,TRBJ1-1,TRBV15,TGTGCCACCAGCAGAGACCCCGTCGGGAACACTGAAGCTTTCTTT,CATSRDPVGNTEAFF
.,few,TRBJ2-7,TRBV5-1,TGCGCCAGCAGCTTATACCCGGGTCCCGCTGGGGAGCAGTACTTC,CASSLYPGPAGEQYF
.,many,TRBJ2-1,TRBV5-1,TGCGCCAGCAGCCCTACAGGGAGGCTGTCCTACAATGAGCAGTTCTTC,CASSPTGRLSYNEQFF
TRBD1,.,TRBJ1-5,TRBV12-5,TGTGCTAGTGGTTTGGTTTTCGGACAGGGTATCCGGAATCAGCCCCAGCATTTT,CASGLVFGQGIRNQPQHF
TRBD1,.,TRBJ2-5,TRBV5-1,TGCGCCAGCAGCTCAGGGGGCCCAGAGACCCAGTACTTC,CASSSGGPETQYF
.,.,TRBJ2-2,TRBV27,TGTGCCAGCAGTTTAGGGACCTTCAACACCGGGGAGCTGTTTTTT,CASSLGTFNTGELFF
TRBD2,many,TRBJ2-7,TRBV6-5,TGTGCCAGCAGTCGCCTAGCGGGGTACGAGCAGTACTTC,CASSRLAGYEQYF
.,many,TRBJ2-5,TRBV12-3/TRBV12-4,TGTGCCAGCAGCCCGACAGTTGGGGGTGAGACCCAGTACTTC,CASSPTVGGETQYF
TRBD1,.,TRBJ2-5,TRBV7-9,TGTGCCAGCAGCTACGCCCTAGGACAGGGGGGAGAGACCCAGTACTTC,CASSYALGQGGETQYF
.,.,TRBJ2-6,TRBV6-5,TGTGCCAGCACCCTCGACGGGTCGGAAGCTGGGGCCAACGTCCTGACTTTC,CASTLDGSEAGANVLTF
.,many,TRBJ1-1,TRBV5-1,TGCGCCAGCACAACGGGGGCGAACACTGAAGCTTTCTTT,CASTTGANTEAFF
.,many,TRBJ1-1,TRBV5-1,TGCGCCAGCAGCTTGGGGACACTCTGGAACACTGAAGCTTTCTTT,CASSLGTLWNTEAFF
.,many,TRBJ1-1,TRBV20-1,TGCAGTGCTAGAGATCTAACAGGGTGGAACACTGAAGCTTTCTTT,CSARDLTGWNTEAFF
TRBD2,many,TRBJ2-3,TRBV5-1,TGCGCCAGCAGGAACTTAGCGGGAGCAGATACGCAGTATTTT,CASRNLAGADTQYF
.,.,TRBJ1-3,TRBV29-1,TGCAGCGTTGATCTTCGGGGTCCTGGAAACACCATATATTTT,CSVDLRGPGNTIYF
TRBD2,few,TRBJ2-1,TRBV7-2,TGTGCCAGCAGCACCTCTGGGGGGGCCTACAATGAGCAGTTCTTC,CASSTSGGAYNEQFF
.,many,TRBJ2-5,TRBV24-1,TGTGCCACCAGTGATAAGGGGATGGGAGAGGAGACCCAGTACTTC,CATSDKGMGEETQYF
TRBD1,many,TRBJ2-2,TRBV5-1,TGCGCCACCTCCGGGACAGGGAACACCGGGGAGCTGTTTTTT,CATSGTGNTGELFF
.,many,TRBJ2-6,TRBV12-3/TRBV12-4,TGTGCCAGCAGTTTGAGGGGGGCTGGGGCCAACGTCCTGACTTTC,CASSLRGAGANVLTF